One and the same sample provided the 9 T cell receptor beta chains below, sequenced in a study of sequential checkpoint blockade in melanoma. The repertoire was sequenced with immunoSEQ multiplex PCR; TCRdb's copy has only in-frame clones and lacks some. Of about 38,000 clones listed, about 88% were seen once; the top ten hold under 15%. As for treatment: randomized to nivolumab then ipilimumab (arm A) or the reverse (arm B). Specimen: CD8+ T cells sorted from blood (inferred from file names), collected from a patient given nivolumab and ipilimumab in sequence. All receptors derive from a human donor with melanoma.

This chain's CDR3 is CASSLTGAVNTEAFF. The CDR3 coding sequence is TGTGCCAGCAGTCTGACAGGGGCAGTGAACACTGAAGCTTTCTTT. The V call is TRBV27, the J call TRBJ1-1, with 8 positions matching TRBD1. The CDR3 sequence is 15 residues long. V was clipped by 5 bases and J by 0 bases; unmatched bases: 5. Germline V gives CDR1 MNHEY, CDR2 SMNVEV (reference sequence).

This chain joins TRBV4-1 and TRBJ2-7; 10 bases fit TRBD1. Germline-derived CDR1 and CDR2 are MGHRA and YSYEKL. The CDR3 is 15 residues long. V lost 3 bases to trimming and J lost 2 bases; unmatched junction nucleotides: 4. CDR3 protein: CASSQLDRGAYEQYV. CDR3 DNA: TGCGCCAGCAGCCAGCTGGACAGGGGGGCCTACGAGCAGTACGTC.

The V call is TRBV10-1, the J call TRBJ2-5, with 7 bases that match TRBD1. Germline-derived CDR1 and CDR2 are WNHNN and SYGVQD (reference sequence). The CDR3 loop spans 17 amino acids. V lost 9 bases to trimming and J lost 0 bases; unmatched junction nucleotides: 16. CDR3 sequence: CARKDRSSMRDQETQYF. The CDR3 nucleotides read TGCGCCAGAAAGGACAGGTCGTCTATGCGGGACCAAGAGACCCAGTACTTC.

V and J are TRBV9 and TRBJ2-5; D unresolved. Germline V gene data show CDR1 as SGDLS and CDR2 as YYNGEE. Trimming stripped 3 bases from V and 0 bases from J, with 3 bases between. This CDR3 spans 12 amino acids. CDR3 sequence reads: CASSANQETQYF. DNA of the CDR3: TGTGCCAGCAGCGCCAACCAAGAGACCCAGTACTTC.

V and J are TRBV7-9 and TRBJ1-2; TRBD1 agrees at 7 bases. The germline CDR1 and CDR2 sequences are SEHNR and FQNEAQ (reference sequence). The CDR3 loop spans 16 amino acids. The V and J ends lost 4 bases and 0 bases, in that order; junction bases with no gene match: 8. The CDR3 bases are TGTGCCAGCAGCTCATGGGAGACAGGGTCTAACTATGGCTACACCTTC. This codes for CASSSWETGSNYGYTF. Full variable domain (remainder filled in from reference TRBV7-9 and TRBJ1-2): DTGVSQNPRHKITKRGQNVTFRCDPISEHNRLYWYRQTLGQGPEFLTYFQNEAQLEKSRLLSDRFSAERPKGSFSTLEIQRTEQGDSAMYLCASSSWETGSNYGYTFGSGTRLTVV.

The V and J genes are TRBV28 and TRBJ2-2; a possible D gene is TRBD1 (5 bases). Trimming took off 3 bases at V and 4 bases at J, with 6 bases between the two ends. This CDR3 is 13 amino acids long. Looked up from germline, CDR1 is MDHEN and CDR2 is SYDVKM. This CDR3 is CASSFRVTGELFF. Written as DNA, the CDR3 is TGTGCCAGCAGTTTCAGGGTCACCGGGGAGCTGTTTTTT.

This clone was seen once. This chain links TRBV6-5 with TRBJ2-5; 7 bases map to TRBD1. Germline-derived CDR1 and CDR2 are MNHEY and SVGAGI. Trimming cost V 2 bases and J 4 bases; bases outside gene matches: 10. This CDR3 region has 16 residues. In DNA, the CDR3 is TGTGCCAGCAGTTACCCGACAGGGCCGGCGGGAGAGACCCAGTACTTC. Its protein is CASSYPTGPAGETQYF.

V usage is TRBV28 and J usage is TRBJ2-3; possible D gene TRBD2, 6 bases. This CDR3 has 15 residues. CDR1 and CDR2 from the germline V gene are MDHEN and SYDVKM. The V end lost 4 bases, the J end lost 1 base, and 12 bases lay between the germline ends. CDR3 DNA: TGTGCCAGCAGTTCCGTAGCGGAGGGCACAGATACGCAGTATTTT. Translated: CASSSVAEGTDTQYF.

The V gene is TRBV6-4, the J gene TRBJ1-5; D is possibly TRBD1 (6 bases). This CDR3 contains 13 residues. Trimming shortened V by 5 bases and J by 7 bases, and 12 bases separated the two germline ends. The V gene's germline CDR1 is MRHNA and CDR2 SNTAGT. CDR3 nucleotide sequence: TGTGCCAGCAGTCCCAGGGGCGACCAGCCCCAGCATTTT. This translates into CASSPRGDQPQHF.